These 24 T cell receptor beta chains came from one sample sequenced in a study of preoperative IRX-2 immunotherapy in early breast cancer. Treatment meaning: preoperative locoregional IRX-2 cytokine immunotherapy. Using immunoSEQ multiplex PCR, the repertoire was profiled, and TCRdb retains in-frame clones only, with some absent. The table lists tens of thousands of clones, about four fifths of them singletons. This sample comprised lymph node tissue, obtained from a patient treated with IRX-2 immunotherapy. The source of these receptors is a human donor with breast cancer.

The gene calls are TRBV30 and TRBJ1-5; D is uncertain. Germline loops: CDR1 GTSNPN, CDR2 SVGIG (reference sequence). V shed 2 bases and J shed 2 bases, with 10 bases lying between them. CDR3 size: 14 residues. CDR3 loop: CAWSKEGGNQPQHF. The CDR3 region has the DNA TGTGCCTGGAGTAAAGAGGGTGGCAATCAGCCCCAGCATTTT.

The chain combines TRBV6-8 with TRBJ2-3; 10 bases are shared with TRBD2. The germline V gene has CDR1 MNHGY and CDR2 SAAAGT. J was trimmed by 4 bases and V by 4 bases; bases with no gene match: 5. The CDR3 extends over 15 amino acids. In nucleotides, the CDR3 is TGTGCCAGCAGTTTTATAGCGGGGGGCTCAGATACGCAGTATTTT. Its protein is CASSFIAGGSDTQYF.

Here the CDR3 reads CAWRVSGTRGTIYF. The CDR3 DNA sequence: TGTGCCTGGAGGGTGTCAGGCACCCGGGGCACCATATATTTT. The chain links TRBV30 to TRBJ1-3; unclear D gene. The CDR3 runs 14 residues. The germline V and J ends were trimmed by 3 bases and 9 bases, with 18 bases remaining between them. Germline assignment: CDR1 GTSNPN and CDR2 SVGIG (reference sequence).

The chain has TRBV6-8 and TRBJ1-5, with unresolved D. CDR3 length: 12 residues. Germline lookup yields CDR1 MNHGY and CDR2 SAAAGT. The V end was cut by 6 bases, the J end by 6 bases, with 9 bases between. CDR3 nucleotides: TGTGCCAGCAGAAGACCGGGTCAGCCCCAGCATTTT. Translated: CASRRPGQPQHF.

This clone came up a few times. This sequence joins TRBV19 and TRBJ2-2; 7 nucleotides agree with TRBD2. With V trimmed by 5 bases and J by 8 bases, 11 bases remained unmatched. Germline values: CDR1 LNHDA, CDR2 SQIVND (reference sequence). The CDR3 is 15 residues long. This chain's CDR3 is CASSLPLAARGELFF. DNA for the CDR3: TGTGCCAGTAGTCTCCCCCTAGCGGCAAGGGGGGAGCTGTTTTTT.

The J gene is TRBJ1-2, the V gene TRBV11-3; TRBD1 matches at 7 bases. The CDR3 contains 17 residues. With 8 bases clipped from V and 4 bases from J, the junction kept 19 bases outside the gene matches. Germline CDR1 SGHNT, CDR2 YENEEA. For the CDR3, the DNA is TGTGCCAGCTCAAGGACTCAAGGGGGCCTTTCTACCTATGGCTACACCTTC. It specifies CASSRTQGGLSTYGYTF.

Of note for this clone: One end of the junction fails to match germline, which may point to a read error. The genes are TRBV12-5 and TRBJ2-7; no definite D call. This CDR3 contains 13 residues. Germline V lookup: CDR1 LGHNT, CDR2 FRNRAP. In DNA, the CDR3 is TGTGCTAGTGGTTTGAGCAGCTCCCACGAGCAGTACTTC. Translated: CASGLSSSHEQYF.

This chain connects TRBV28 to TRBJ1-4; 7 bases agree with TRBD1. V shed 6 bases and J 8 bases; nucleotides not matched to a gene: 9. Germline CDR1 and CDR2: MDHEN and SYDVKM. The CDR3 runs 14 residues. CDR3 sequence reads: CASSLDREGEKLFF. The CDR3 DNA reads TGTGCCAGCAGCCTCGACAGGGAAGGAGAAAAACTGTTTTTT. The full variable domain, completed using reference TRBV28 and TRBJ1-4, is DVKVTQSSRYLVKRTGEKVFLECVQDMDHENMFWYRQDPGLGLRLIYFSYDVKMKEKGDIPEGYSVSREKKERFSLILESASTNQTSMYLCASSLDREGEKLFFGSGTQLSVL.

The chain uses TRBV28 and TRBJ1-4; 9 bases are shared with TRBD1. The CDR3 covers 16 residues. The germline V gene encodes CDR1 MDHEN and CDR2 SYDVKM. V gave up 6 bases and J gave up 3 bases; unmatched junction bases: 8. The CDR3 loop is CASRFSQGAANEKLFF. As DNA, the CDR3 is TGTGCCAGCAGATTCTCACAGGGGGCGGCTAATGAAAAACTGTTTTTT.

This chain joins TRBV28 and TRBJ1-2; the D is unclear. Trimming cost V 1 base and J 5 bases, with 11 bases left between them. Germline-derived CDR1 and CDR2 are MDHEN and SYDVKM. The CDR3 spans 14 residues. For the CDR3, the DNA is TGTGCCAGCAGTTTATATTCTATGGGTTATGGCTACACCTTC. Translated, it gives CASSLYSMGYGYTF.

The rearrangement uses TRBV28 and TRBJ2-3; D possibly corresponds to TRBD1 (6 bases). This CDR3 spans 13 amino acids. Trimming removed 5 bases at V and 7 bases at J, with 13 bases between. Germline V gene sequence: CDR1 MDHEN, CDR2 SYDVKM. The CDR3, as DNA: TGTGCCAGCAGTCAGGGGCGATCCTATACGCAGTATTTT. This gives the protein CASSQGRSYTQYF. Full variable domain (outside the CDR3, taken from reference TRBV28 and TRBJ2-3): DVKVTQSSRYLVKRTGEKVFLECVQDMDHENMFWYRQDPGLGLRLIYFSYDVKMKEKGDIPEGYSVSREKKERFSLILESASTNQTSMYLCASSQGRSYTQYFGPGTRLTVL.

In its sample, this clone was seen a few times. The CDR3 protein is CASSQRDSRGGYTF. CDR3 nucleotides: TGCGCCAGCAGCCAACGGGACAGCCGCGGAGGCTACACCTTC. This rearrangement joins TRBV23-1 to TRBJ1-2; 7 positions agree with TRBD1. TRBV23-1 is given ORF status, its function remaining uncertain. This CDR3 spans 14 amino acids. After removal of 6 bases from V and 8 bases from J, the junction contained 12 bases not matched to a gene.

The chain recombines TRBV5-1 with TRBJ2-3; tentatively, D is TRBD2 (5 bases). The CDR3 consists of 15 residues. V gave up 0 bases and J gave up 2 bases, with 10 bases separating them. Per the germline V gene, CDR1 is SGHRS and CDR2 is YFSETQ. The CDR3 protein is CASSLGSVITDTQYF. CDR3 nucleotides: TGCGCCAGCAGCTTGGGTAGCGTAATCACAGATACGCAGTATTTT.

The chain recombines TRBV18 with TRBJ2-1, with TRBD1 identical over 8 bases. Per germline, CDR1 KGHSH and CDR2 LQKENI. With V trimmed by 6 bases and J by 3 bases, 19 bases remained unmatched. This CDR3 contains 19 residues. CDR3 nucleotides: TGTGCCAGCTCCCTTGCCCCCGGCGCGGCAGGACAGGGCTACAATGAGCAGTTCTTC. It is translated as CASSLAPGAAGQGYNEQFF.

The chain employs TRBV19 and TRBJ2-6; 8 bases align to TRBD1. The ends lost 9 bases at V and 1 base at J; junction bases unmatched: 8. This CDR3 is 16 amino acids long. Germline V gene lookup returns CDR1 LNHDA and CDR2 SQIVND (reference sequence). This chain's CDR3 is CARLDRVLSGANVLTF. The DNA for the CDR3 is TGTGCCAGACTGGACAGGGTACTTTCTGGGGCCAACGTCCTGACTTTC.

This chain uses TRBV6-4 with TRBJ2-2; no reliable D call. Germline CDR1 MRHNA, CDR2 SNTAGT. The CDR3 is 15 amino acids. Trimming cost V 3 bases and J 5 bases, with 13 bases left between them. CDR3 residues: CASSEGGDGTGELFF. The CDR3 DNA reads TGTGCCAGCAGTGAAGGTGGGGATGGGACCGGGGAGCTGTTTTTT.

The chain employs TRBV18 and TRBJ2-7, with D possibly called TRBD1 or TRBD2 (5 bases each). The CDR3 is 15 residues long. CDR1 and CDR2 from the germline V gene are KGHSH and LQKENI. The V end lost 6 bases, the J end lost 2 bases, and 17 bases lay between the germline ends. The CDR3: CASSPLTRGPYEQYF. Written as DNA, the CDR3 is TGTGCCAGCTCCCCGCTGACGAGGGGCCCCTACGAGCAGTACTTC.

This clone was observed a single time. This sequence joins TRBV14 and TRBJ1-5; unclear D gene. Germline V lookup: CDR1 SGHDN, CDR2 FVKESK. Trimming pared 0 bases from V and 7 bases from J, leaving 7 bases between. The CDR3 is 13 residues long. The CDR3, as DNA: TGTGCCAGCAGCCAAGATCTCTACCAGCCCCAGCATTTT. The encoded protein is CASSQDLYQPQHF.

The chain links TRBV29-1 to TRBJ1-1; D is unclear. V was shortened by 7 bases and J by 4 bases, with 13 bases between the two germline ends. The CDR3 spans 12 residues. Germline CDR1 SQVTM, CDR2 ANQGSEA. CDR3 residues: CSAHIVGTEAFF. DNA for the CDR3: TGCAGCGCCCACATCGTGGGCACTGAAGCTTTCTTT.

This chain connects TRBV18 to TRBJ2-7; maybe TRBD2 (6 bases). V lost 4 bases and J 8 bases, leaving 12 bases between the germline ends. Germline loops: CDR1 KGHSH, CDR2 LQKENI. This CDR3 is 12 amino acids long. DNA of the CDR3: TGTGCCAGCTCACAAGCCGGGGGACAGCAGTACTTC. As protein: CASSQAGGQQYF.

V and J are TRBV19 and TRBJ2-3; D tentatively fits TRBD1 or TRBD2 (7 bases each). Germline V gene data show CDR1 as LNHDA and CDR2 as SQIVND (reference sequence). The CDR3 contains 15 residues. Trimming stripped 6 bases from V and 2 bases from J, with 15 bases between. CDR3 nucleotide sequence: TGTGCCAGTAGCTCGACAGGGACTACCACAGATACGCAGTATTTT. This sequence encodes CASSSTGTTTDTQYF.

V usage is TRBV18 and J usage is TRBJ2-3, with D hard to call. Trimming shortened V by 2 bases and J by 3 bases, and 12 bases separated the two germline ends. This CDR3 spans 15 amino acids. The germline CDR1 and CDR2 sequences are KGHSH and LQKENI. CDR3 DNA: TGTGCCAGCTCACCAGTTCTCCGCGGAACAGATACGCAGTATTTT. The encoded protein is CASSPVLRGTDTQYF.

This chain uses TRBV30 with TRBJ2-4, with a possible D match to TRBD1 (6 bases). The V gene's germline CDR1 is GTSNPN and CDR2 SVGIG (reference sequence). This CDR3 is built from 11 residues. V lost 8 bases and J lost 4, with 9 bases in between. The CDR3 sequence is CAGGVKNIQYF. The CDR3 coding sequence is TGTGCCGGGGGCGTGAAAAACATTCAGTACTTC. Full variable domain (rest looked up from reference TRBV30 and TRBJ2-4): SQTIHQWPATLVQPVGSPLSLECTVEGTSNPNLYWYRQAAGRGLQLLFYSVGIGQISSEVPQNLSASRPQDRQFILSSKKLLLSDSGFYLCAGGVKNIQYFGAGTRLSVL.

The rearrangement links TRBV28 to TRBJ2-1; D is undetermined. The CDR3 runs 15 residues. Germline lookup yields CDR1 MDHEN and CDR2 SYDVKM. The V and J ends lost 1 base and 2 bases respectively, with 9 bases between them. The CDR3 loop is CASSLSASPYNEQFF. The CDR3 DNA reads as TGTGCCAGCAGTTTATCTGCCTCGCCCTACAATGAGCAGTTCTTC.